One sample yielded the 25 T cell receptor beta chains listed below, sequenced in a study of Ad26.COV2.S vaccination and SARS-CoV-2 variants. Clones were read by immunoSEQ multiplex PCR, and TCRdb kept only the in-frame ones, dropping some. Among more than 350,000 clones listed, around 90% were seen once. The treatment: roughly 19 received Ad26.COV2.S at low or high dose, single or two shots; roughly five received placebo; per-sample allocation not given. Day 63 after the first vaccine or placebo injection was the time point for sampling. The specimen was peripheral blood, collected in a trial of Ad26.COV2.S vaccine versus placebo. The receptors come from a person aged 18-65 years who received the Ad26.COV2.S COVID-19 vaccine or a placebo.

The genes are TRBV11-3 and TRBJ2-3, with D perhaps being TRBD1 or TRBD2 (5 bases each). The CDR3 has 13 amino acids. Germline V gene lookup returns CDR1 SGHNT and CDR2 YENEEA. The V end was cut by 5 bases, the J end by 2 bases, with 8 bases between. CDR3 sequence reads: CASSGTHTDTQYF. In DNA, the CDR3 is TGTGCCAGCAGCGGGACCCACACAGATACGCAGTATTTT.

The CDR3, as DNA: TGCGCCAGCAGCTCATCCGGGACAGGGGGCTATGGCTACACCTTC. This gives the protein CASSSSGTGGYGYTF. The chain links TRBV5-1 to TRBJ1-2, with 11 bases that match TRBD1. After removal of 3 bases from V and 4 bases from J, the junction contained 5 bases not matched to a gene. The CDR3 has 15 residues. Germline-derived CDR1 and CDR2 are SGHRS and YFSETQ.

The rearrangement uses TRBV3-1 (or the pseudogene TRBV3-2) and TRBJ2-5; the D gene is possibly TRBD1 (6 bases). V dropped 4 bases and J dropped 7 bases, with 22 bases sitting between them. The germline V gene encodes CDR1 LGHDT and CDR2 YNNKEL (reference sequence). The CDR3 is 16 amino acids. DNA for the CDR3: TGTGCCAGCAGCCTCACCCCCAGGGGTTGGGACGGGACCCAGTACTTC. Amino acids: CASSLTPRGWDGTQYF.

The CDR3 DNA reads as TGTGCCAGCAGCGTTGAGTGGGGCTCTGGAAACACCATATATTTT. Translated: CASSVEWGSGNTIYF. V is TRBV7-6 and J is TRBJ1-3, with D unclear. The V gene lost 5 bases and the J gene lost 0 bases, with 11 bases spanning the gap. Looked up from germline, CDR1 is SGHVS and CDR2 is FNYEAQ. The CDR3 runs to 15 residues. Using reference TRBV7-6 and TRBJ1-3 for the parts outside the CDR3, the full variable domain is GAGVSQSPRYKVTKRGQDVALRCDPISGHVSLYWYRQALGQGPEFLTYFNYEAQQDKSGLPNDRFSAERPEGSISTLTIQRTEQRDSAMYRCASSVEWGSGNTIYFGEGSWLTVV.

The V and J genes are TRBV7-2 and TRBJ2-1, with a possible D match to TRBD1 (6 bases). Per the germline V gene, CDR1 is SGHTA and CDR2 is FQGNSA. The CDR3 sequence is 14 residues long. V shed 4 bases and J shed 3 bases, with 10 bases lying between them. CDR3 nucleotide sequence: TGTGCCAGCAGCTCTGGGACATACTACAATGAGCAGTTCTTC. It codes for CASSSGTYYNEQFF.

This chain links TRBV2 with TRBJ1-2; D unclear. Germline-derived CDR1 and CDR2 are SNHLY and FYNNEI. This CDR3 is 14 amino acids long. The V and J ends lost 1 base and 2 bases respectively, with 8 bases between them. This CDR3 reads CASSEGLSNYGYTF. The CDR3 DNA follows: TGTGCCAGCAGTGAAGGACTCTCCAACTATGGCTACACCTTC.

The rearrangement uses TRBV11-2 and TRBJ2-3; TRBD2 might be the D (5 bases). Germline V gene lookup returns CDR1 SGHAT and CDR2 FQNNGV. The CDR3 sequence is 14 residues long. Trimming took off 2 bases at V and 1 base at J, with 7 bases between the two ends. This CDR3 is CASSLIGGTDTQYF. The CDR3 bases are TGTGCCAGCAGCTTAATCGGGGGCACAGATACGCAGTATTTT.

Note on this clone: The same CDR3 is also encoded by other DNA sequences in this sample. The CDR3 sequence: CASSPTPNTEAFF. CDR3 sequence (DNA): TGTGCCAGCAGTCCCACACCGAACACTGAAGCTTTCTTT. The V gene is TRBV7-9, the J gene TRBJ1-1; D remains ambiguous. CDR1 SEHNR and CDR2 FQNEAQ come from the germline V gene (reference sequence). There are 13 residues in the CDR3. The germline V and J ends were trimmed by 6 bases and 1 base, with 9 bases remaining between them.

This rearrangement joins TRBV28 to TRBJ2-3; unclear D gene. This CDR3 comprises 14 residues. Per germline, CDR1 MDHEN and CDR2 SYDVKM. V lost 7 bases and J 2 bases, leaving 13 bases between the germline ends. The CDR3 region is CASNMRRITDTQYF. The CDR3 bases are TGTGCCAGCAACATGAGACGGATCACAGATACGCAGTATTTT.

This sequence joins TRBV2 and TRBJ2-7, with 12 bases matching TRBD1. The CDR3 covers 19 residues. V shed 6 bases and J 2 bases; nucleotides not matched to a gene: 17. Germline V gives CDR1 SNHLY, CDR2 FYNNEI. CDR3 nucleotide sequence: TGTGCCAGCAGCGCGGGACAGGGGGCGGCTAGCGGGAGACCCTACGAGCAGTACTTC. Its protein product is CASSAGQGAASGRPYEQYF. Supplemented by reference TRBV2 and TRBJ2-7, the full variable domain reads EPEVTQTPSHQVTQMGQEVILRCVPISNHLYFYWYRQILGQKVEFLVSFYNNEISEKSEIFDDQFSVERPDGSNFTLKIRSTKLEDSAMYFCASSAGQGAASGRPYEQYFGPGTRLTVT.

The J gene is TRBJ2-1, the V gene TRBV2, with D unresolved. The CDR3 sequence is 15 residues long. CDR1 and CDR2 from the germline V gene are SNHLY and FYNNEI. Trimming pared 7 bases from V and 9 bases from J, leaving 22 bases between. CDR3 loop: CASKVLDGSRGEQFF. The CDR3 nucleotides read TGTGCCAGCAAGGTCTTGGACGGTTCAAGAGGTGAGCAGTTCTTC. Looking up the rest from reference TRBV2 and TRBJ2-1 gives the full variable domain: EPEVTQTPSHQVTQMGQEVILRCVPISNHLYFYWYRQILGQKVEFLVSFYNNEISEKSEIFDDQFSVERPDGSNFTLKIRSTKLEDSAMYFCASKVLDGSRGEQFFGPGTRLTVL.

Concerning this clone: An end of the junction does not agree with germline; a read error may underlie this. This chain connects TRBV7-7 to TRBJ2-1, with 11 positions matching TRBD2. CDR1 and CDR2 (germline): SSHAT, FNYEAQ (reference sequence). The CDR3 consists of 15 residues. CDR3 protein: CASSTGLADGNEQFF. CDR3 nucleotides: TGTGCTAGCAGCACGGGACTAGCGGATGGGAATGAGCAGTTCTTC.

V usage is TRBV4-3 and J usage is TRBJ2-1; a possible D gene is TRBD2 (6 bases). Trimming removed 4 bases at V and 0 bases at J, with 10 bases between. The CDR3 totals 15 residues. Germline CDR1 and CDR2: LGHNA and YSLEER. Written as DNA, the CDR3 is TGCGCCAGCAGCCCCCGGGGGAGCTCCTACAATGAGCAGTTCTTC. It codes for CASSPRGSSYNEQFF.

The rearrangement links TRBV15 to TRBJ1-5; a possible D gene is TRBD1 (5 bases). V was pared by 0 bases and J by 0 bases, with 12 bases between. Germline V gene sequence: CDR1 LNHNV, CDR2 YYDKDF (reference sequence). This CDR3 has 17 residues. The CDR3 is CATSRDGTGYSNQPQHF. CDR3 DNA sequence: TGTGCCACCAGCAGAGATGGGACGGGCTATAGCAATCAGCCCCAGCATTTT.

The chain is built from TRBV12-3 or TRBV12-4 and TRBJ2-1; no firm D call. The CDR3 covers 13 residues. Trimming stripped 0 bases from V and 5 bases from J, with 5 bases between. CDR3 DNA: TGTGCCAGCAGTTTAGCTAATAACAATGAGCAGTTCTTC. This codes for CASSLANNNEQFF.

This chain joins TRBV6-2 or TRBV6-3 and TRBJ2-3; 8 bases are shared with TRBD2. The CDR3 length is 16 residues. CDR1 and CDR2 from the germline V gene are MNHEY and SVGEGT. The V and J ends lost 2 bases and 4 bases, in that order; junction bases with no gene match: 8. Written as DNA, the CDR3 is TGTGCCAGCAGTTACCTGAGGACTAGCATCCCAGATACGCAGTATTTT. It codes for CASSYLRTSIPDTQYF.

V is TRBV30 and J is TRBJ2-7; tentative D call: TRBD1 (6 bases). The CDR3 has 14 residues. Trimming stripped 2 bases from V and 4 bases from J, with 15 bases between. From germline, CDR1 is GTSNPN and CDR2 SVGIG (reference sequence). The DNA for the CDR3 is TGTGCCTGGAGTTTCGGCAGGGGTTTGTACGAGCAGTACTTC. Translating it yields CAWSFGRGLYEQYF. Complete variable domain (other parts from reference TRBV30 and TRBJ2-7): SQTIHQWPATLVQPVGSPLSLECTVEGTSNPNLYWYRQAAGRGLQLLFYSVGIGQISSEVPQNLSASRPQDRQFILSSKKLLLSDSGFYLCAWSFGRGLYEQYFGPGTRLTVT.

CDR3 amino acids: CSAPSDIQYF. In DNA form, the CDR3 reads TGCAGTGCCCCCTCAGACATTCAGTACTTC. The chain is built from TRBV20-1 and TRBJ2-4; D unresolved. The CDR3 covers 10 residues. Trimming took off 6 bases at V and 8 bases at J, with 8 bases between the two ends. Per germline, CDR1 DFQATT and CDR2 SNEGSKA (reference sequence).

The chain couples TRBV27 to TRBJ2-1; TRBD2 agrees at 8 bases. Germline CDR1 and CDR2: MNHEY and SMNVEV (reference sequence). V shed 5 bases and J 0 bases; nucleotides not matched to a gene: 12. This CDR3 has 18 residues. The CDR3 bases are TGTGCCAGCAGTAGCGTACTAGCGGCCGAGAGCTCCTACAATGAGCAGTTCTTC. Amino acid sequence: CASSSVLAAESSYNEQFF.

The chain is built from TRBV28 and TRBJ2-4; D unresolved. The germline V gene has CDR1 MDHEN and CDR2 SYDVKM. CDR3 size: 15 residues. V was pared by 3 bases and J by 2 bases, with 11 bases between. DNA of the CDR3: TGTGCCAGCAGTTTTCTGGGTTCATCCAAAAACATTCAGTACTTC. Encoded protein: CASSFLGSSKNIQYF.

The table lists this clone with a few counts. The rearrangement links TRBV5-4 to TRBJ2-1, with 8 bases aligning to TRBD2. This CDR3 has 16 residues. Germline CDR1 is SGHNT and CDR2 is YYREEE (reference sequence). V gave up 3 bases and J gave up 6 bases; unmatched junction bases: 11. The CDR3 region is CASSSLSGTAGNEQFF. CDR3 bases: TGTGCCAGCAGCTCTCTTAGCGGGACTGCGGGCAATGAGCAGTTCTTC.

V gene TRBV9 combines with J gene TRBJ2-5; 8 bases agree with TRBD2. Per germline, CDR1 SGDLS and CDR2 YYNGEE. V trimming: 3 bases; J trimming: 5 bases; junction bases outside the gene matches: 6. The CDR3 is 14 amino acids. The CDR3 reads CASSAPGGMETQYF. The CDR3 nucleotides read TGTGCCAGCAGCGCCCCGGGGGGGATGGAGACCCAGTACTTC.

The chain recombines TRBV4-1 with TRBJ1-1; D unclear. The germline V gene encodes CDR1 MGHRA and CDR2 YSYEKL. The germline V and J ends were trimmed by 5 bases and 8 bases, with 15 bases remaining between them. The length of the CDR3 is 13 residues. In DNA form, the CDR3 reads TGCGCCAGCAGCGAGGTTTACAAAGAAGAAGCTTTCTTT. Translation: CASSEVYKEEAFF.

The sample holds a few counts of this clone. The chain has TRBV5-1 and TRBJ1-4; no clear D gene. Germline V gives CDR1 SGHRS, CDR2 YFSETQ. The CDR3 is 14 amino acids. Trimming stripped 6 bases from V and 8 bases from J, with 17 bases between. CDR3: CASKAAGSIEKLFF. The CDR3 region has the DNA TGCGCCAGCAAGGCGGCAGGTAGTATAGAAAAACTGTTTTTT.

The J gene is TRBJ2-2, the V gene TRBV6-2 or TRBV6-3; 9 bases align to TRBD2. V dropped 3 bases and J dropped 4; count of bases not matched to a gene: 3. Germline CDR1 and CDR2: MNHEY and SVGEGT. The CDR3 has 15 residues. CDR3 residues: CASSYLAGTTGELFF. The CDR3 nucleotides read TGTGCCAGCAGTTATCTAGCGGGGACCACCGGGGAGCTGTTTTTT.